The 11 T cell receptor beta chains below were found in one sample sequenced in a study of cytomegalovirus exposure and HLA in healthy donors. Researchers ran the PCR with 60 Vbeta and 13 Jbeta primers. Libraries were prepared by immunoSEQ multiplex PCR; TCRdb keeps only in-frame clonotypes and omits some of them. The profile shows 150,000 to 200,000 clones, roughly 72% of them singletons. Sequenced sample: PBMCs. All receptors derive from a man aged 35-49 years in good health and CMV-seronegative.

This clone has more than one count but fewer than ten. The J gene is TRBJ2-5, the V gene TRBV28; a weak D match, TRBD1 (6 bases). This CDR3 is built from 17 residues. Germline V gene data show CDR1 as MDHEN and CDR2 as SYDVKM. V shed 3 bases and J shed 2 bases, with 19 bases lying between them. CDR3 sequence: CASSFPSITGWQETQYF. The CDR3, as DNA: TGTGCCAGCAGTTTCCCCTCTATCACAGGGTGGCAAGAGACCCAGTACTTC.

The gene calls are TRBV2 and TRBJ2-1; D may be TRBD2 (5 bases). Germline assignment: CDR1 SNHLY and CDR2 FYNNEI. V was pared by 4 bases and J by 4 bases, with 14 bases between. The CDR3 has 15 amino acids. This chain's CDR3 is CASSVQSPGYNEQFF. In nucleotides, the CDR3 is TGTGCCAGCAGTGTACAGTCGCCGGGATACAATGAGCAGTTCTTC.

The chain is built from TRBV29-1 and TRBJ1-2, with D possibly being TRBD1 (5 bases). The germline V and J ends were trimmed by 3 bases and 2 bases, with 16 bases remaining between them. The CDR3 runs 15 residues. Germline V CDR1 and CDR2: SQVTM, ANQGSEA. CDR3 residues: CSVDGGDRINYGYTF. The CDR3 DNA reads TGCAGCGTTGATGGCGGGGACCGCATCAACTATGGCTACACCTTC.

This rearrangement joins TRBV5-1 to TRBJ2-5, with 7 bases identical to TRBD1. The J call is doubtful: the DNA matches TRBJ2-7 better. Looked up from germline, CDR1 is SGHRS and CDR2 is YFSETQ. The CDR3 is made up of 14 amino acids. The CDR3 sequence is CASTPGTVPYEQYF. In DNA, the CDR3 is TGCGCCAGCACGCCCGGGACAGTTCCCTACGAGCAGTACTTC.

This rearrangement joins TRBV5-1 to TRBJ1-1, with D perhaps matching TRBD1 (6 bases). Germline lookup yields CDR1 SGHRS and CDR2 YFSETQ. This CDR3 has 13 residues. V lost 2 bases to trimming and J lost 4 bases, with 9 bases between them. CDR3 region: CASSLGGGTEAFF. The CDR3 DNA reads TGCGCCAGCAGCTTAGGGGGGGGCACTGAAGCTTTCTTT.

This chain uses TRBV18 with TRBJ1-4; D remains ambiguous. Germline V gene data show CDR1 as KGHSH and CDR2 as LQKENI. The CDR3 totals 14 residues. The ends were cut back, 6 bases at V and 3 bases at J, with 11 bases in the middle. The CDR3 bases are TGTGCCAGCTCTTCGAGCGGGGCTAATGAAAAACTGTTTTTT. It specifies CASSSSGANEKLFF.

The chain joins TRBV6-5 to TRBJ2-2, with D possibly TRBD2 on 5 matching bases. V lost 8 bases and J 0 bases, leaving 13 bases between the germline ends. This CDR3 has 15 amino acids. Looked up from germline, CDR1 is MNHEY and CDR2 is SVGAGI. CDR3 sequence: CASRRERSNTGELFF. The CDR3 DNA reads as TGTGCCAGCCGCCGAGAGCGGTCGAACACCGGGGAGCTGTTTTTT.

In this sample, this clone turned up once. The chain links TRBV6-1 to TRBJ2-3; 8 bases line up with TRBD2. The CDR3 is 17 amino acids. Germline loops: CDR1 MNHNS, CDR2 SASEGT. V shed 0 bases, J shed 4 bases, and the junction held 9 bases outside the gene matches. In DNA form, the CDR3 reads TGTGCCAGCAGTGAAGCCGGGACGGGAGGGCCCGCAGATACGCAGTATTTT. Encoded protein: CASSEAGTGGPADTQYF.

V gene TRBV7-9 combines with J gene TRBJ2-7, with a possible D match to TRBD1 (6 bases). Germline V gives CDR1 SEHNR, CDR2 FQNEAQ (reference sequence). With 5 bases removed from V and 4 bases from J, the gap between germline ends came to 15 bases. The CDR3 is 14 residues long. CDR3 nucleotides: TGTGCCAGCAGCGTTACAGGGAGAGCTTACGAGCAGTACGTC. It encodes CASSVTGRAYEQYV.

The chain joins TRBV12-5 to TRBJ1-2; tentatively, D is TRBD1 (5 bases). The V gene lost 3 bases and the J gene lost 4 bases, with 6 bases spanning the gap. Germline V gene data show CDR1 as LGHNT and CDR2 as FRNRAP. The CDR3 runs 12 residues. CDR3 sequence reads: CASGFDSYGYTF. The CDR3 bases are TGTGCTAGTGGTTTTGACAGCTATGGCTACACCTTC.

The genes are TRBV18 and TRBJ2-5; TRBD1 aligns across 7 bases. The germline V gene encodes CDR1 KGHSH and CDR2 LQKENI. The trim removed 0 bases at V and 5 bases at J, leaving 6 bases unmatched. This CDR3 has 15 residues. CDR3 in DNA: TGTGCCAGCTCACCACCGGTAGAGGGGGCTGAGACCCAGTACTTC. Protein: CASSPPVEGAETQYF. Together with reference TRBV18 and TRBJ2-5, the CDR3 gives the full variable domain: NAGVMQNPRHLVRRRGQEARLRCSPMKGHSHVYWYRQLPEEGLKFMVYLQKENIIDESGMPKERFSAEFPKEGPSILRIQQVVRGDSAAYFCASSPPVEGAETQYFGPGTRLLVL.